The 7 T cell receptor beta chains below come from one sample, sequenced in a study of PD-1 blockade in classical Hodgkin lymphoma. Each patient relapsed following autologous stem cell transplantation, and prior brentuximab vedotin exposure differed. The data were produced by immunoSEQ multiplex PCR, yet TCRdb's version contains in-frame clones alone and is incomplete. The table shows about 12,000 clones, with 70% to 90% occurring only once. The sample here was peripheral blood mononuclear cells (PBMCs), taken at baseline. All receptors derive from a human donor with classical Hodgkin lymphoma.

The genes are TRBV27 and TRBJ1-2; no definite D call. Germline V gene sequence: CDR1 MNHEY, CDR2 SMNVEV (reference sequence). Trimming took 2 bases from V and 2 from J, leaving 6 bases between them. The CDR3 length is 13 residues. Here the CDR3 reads CASSLGRNYGYTF. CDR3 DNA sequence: TGTGCCAGCAGTTTAGGCAGAAACTATGGCTACACCTTC.

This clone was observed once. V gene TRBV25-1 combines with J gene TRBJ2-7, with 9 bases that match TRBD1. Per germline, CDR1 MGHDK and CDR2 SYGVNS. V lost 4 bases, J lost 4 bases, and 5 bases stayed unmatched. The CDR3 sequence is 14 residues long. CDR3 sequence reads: CASSVTGQGYEQYF. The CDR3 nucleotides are TGTGCCAGCAGTGTGACGGGACAGGGTTACGAGCAGTACTTC.

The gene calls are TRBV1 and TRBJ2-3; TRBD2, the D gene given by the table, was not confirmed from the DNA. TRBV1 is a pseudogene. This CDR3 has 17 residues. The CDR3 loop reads CTSSRLAGGPGADTQYF. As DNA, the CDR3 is TGCACCAGCAGCCGACTAGCGGGAGGGCCAGGAGCAGATACGCAGTATTTT.

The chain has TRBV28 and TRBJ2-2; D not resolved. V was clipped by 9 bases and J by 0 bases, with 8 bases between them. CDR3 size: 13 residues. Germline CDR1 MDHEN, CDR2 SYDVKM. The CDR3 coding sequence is TGTGCCAGTAAAGCCTCGAACACCGGGGAGCTGTTTTTT. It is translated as CASKASNTGELFF.

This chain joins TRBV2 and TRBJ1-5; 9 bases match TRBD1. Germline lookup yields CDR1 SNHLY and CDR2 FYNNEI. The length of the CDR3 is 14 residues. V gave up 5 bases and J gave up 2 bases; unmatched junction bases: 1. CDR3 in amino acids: CASSWTGGNQPQHF. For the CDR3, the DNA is TGTGCCAGCAGTTGGACAGGGGGCAATCAGCCCCAGCATTTT.

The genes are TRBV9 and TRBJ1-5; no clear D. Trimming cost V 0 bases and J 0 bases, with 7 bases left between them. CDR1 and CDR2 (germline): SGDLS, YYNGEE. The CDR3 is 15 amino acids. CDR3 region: CASSVGPDSNQPQHF. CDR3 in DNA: TGTGCCAGCAGCGTAGGCCCGGATAGCAATCAGCCCCAGCATTTT.

The CDR3 region is CASSVAGGRTDTQYF. CDR3 DNA sequence: TGTGCCAGCAGCGTAGCGGGGGGCCGAACAGATACGCAGTATTTT. The rearrangement joins TRBV9 to TRBJ2-3, with D possibly matching TRBD2 (7 bases). The CDR3 is 15 residues long. Germline assignment: CDR1 SGDLS and CDR2 YYNGEE. The V and J ends lost 0 bases and 3 bases respectively, with 11 bases between them.